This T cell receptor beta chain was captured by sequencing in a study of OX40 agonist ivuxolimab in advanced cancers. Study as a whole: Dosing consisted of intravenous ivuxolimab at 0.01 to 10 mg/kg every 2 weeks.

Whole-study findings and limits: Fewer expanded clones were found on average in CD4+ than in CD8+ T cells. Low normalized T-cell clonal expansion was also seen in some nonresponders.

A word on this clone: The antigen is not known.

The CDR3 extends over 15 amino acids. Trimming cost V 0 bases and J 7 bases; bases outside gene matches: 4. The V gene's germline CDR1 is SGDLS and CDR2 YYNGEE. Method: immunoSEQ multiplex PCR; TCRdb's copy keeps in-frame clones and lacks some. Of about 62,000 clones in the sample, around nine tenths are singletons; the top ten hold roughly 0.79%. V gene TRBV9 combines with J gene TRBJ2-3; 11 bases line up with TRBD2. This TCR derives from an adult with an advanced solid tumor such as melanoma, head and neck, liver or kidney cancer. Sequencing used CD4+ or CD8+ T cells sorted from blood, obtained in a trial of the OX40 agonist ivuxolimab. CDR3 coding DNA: TGTGCCAGCAGCGTAGGACTAGCGGGGAGTTATACGCAGTATTTT. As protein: CASSVGLAGSYTQYF.